This T cell receptor (beta chain) was sequenced during a study of graft-versus-host responses after intestinal transplantation. Study context: Multivisceral, liver-intestinal, or isolated intestinal grafts were transplanted into recipients. Tacrolimus and steroids were given for around three years to all recipients after anti-thymocyte globulin induction. Study outcomes and limitations: Recipient marrow held GvH clones, some first seen in ileum or blood. Across patients carrying graft-donor T cell macrochimerism, allografts held high graft-versus-host to host-versus-graft clonal ratios.

Remarks on this clone: Its cognate antigen is unknown.

The data were produced by immunoSEQ multiplex PCR, yet TCRdb's version contains in-frame clones alone and is incomplete. The table has more than 50,000 clones, around 91% seen once. Material: PBMCs, obtained about 120 days after intestinal transplantation. The sequence was obtained from a human patient who received an intestinal transplant, so some T cells may come from the graft donor.

The CDR3: CASSRAPGGYEQYF. The DNA of the CDR3 is TGTGCCAGCAGTCGCGCCCCAGGGGGGTACGAGCAGTACTTC. The rearrangement uses TRBV27 and TRBJ2-7, with a possible D match to TRBD1 (7 bases). CDR3 length: 14 amino acids. Between the trimmed V and J ends, which lost 5 bases and 4 bases, there was a span of 15 bases. Looked up from germline, CDR1 is MNHEY and CDR2 is SMNVEV (reference sequence).